The clone carrying this T cell receptor (beta chain) has only a few counts. Its antigen is not identified. In the original workflow: Clinicopathological groups differed in CDR3, with these differences serving to build a distant-metastasis classifier for papillary thyroid cancer. TCRdb re-called the PCR reads via MiXCR. TCRdb's processing, not the study's, gives the V and J calls here. In the table there are some 35,000 clones, about 30% of which are singletons. Each patient came to thyroid surgery without any prior treatment (of any kind). The V end lost 1 base, the J end lost 3 bases, and 7 bases lay between the germline ends. Looked up from germline, CDR1 is MDHEN and CDR2 is SYDVKM. The CDR3 extends over 13 amino acids. The sample is drawn from a study of metastatic and nonmetastatic thyroid tumors. Study overall: For malignant and benign thyroid patients, tumor or nodule tissue and blood were the sources whose repertoires were compared. Study observations and caveats: When malignant thyroid tumors were compared with benign nodules, TCR beta diversity was reportedly significantly higher in the malignant tumors. This held in both blood and tumor samples.

The rearrangement uses TRBV28 and TRBJ2-7; TRBD2 is a possible D gene (5 bases). The TCR was taken from a male donor with papillary thyroid cancer or a benign thyroid nodule (not recorded which). Some clones in this sample may be carry-over from other donors' samples. The specimen sequenced was blood. The CDR3 spells CASSLSGGYEQYF. For the CDR3, the DNA is TGTGCCAGCAGTTTATCAGGAGGCTACGAGCAGTACTTC.